The clone carrying this TCR beta chain showed up just a few times. The CDR3 totals 15 residues. V was shortened by 2 bases and J by 5 bases, with 10 bases between the two germline ends. Germline CDR1 and CDR2: MNHNY and SVGAGI (reference sequence). MiXCR, run by TCRdb on the RT-PCR reads, gives a single entry per CDR3 protein. In the table there are about 24,000 distinct CDR3 sequences, approximately 43% of which are singletons. The data were obtained in a study of patients and donors after allogeneic stem cell transplantation. This TCR derives from a human donor who was either an allogeneic HSCT recipient or a stem cell or donor lymphocyte infusion donor (not recorded which). It is not recorded whose cells these are; they may come from a transplant donor. The chain employs TRBV6-6 and TRBJ1-6; TRBD1 might be the D (5 bases). The specimen was blood, either unsorted or a sorted T cell fraction (not recorded which). The CDR3 sequence: CASSYRGHDNSPLHF. In DNA, the CDR3 is TGTGCCAGCAGTTACCGTGGACACGATAATTCACCCCTCCACTTT.